This T cell receptor beta chain was identified during a study of beta chain features in type 1 diabetes. The CDR3 length is 14 residues. Germline V gene data show CDR1 as LNHDA and CDR2 as SQIVND (reference sequence). Trimming took 9 bases from V and 4 from J, leaving 13 bases between them. Investigators reverse transcribed all isolated RNA, so they sequenced expressed TCRB transcripts. Produced via immunoSEQ multiplex PCR; TCRdb's table is partial and in-frame only. The top ten hold roughly 7% of the sample, which has around 300,000 clones, approximately 15% seen once. J is TRBJ2-6 and V is TRBV19, with D perhaps given as TRBD1 or TRBD2 (5 bases each). The TCR comes from a man under 40 in good health. The sample consisted of central memory CD4+ T cells from blood. The DNA of the CDR3 is TGTGCCAGCTCTAACGGGGCCGGGGCCAACGTCCTGACTTTC. It is translated as CASSNGAGANVLTF.